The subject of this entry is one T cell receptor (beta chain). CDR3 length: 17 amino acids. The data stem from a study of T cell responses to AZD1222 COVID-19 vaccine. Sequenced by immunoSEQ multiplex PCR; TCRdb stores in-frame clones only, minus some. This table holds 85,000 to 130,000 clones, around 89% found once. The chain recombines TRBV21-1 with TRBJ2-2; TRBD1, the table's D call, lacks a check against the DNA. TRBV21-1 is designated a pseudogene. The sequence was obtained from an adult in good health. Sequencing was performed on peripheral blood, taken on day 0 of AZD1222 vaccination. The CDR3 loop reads CASSNKSQGRTTGELFF. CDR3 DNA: TGTGCCAGCAGCAATAAATCCCAGGGGCGTACCACCGGGGAGCTGTTTTTT.